What follows is one T cell receptor (beta chain) and its context. Antigen specificity is unknown. This entry belongs to a study of cytomegalovirus exposure and HLA in healthy donors. The CDR3 spans 11 residues. Germline CDR1 reads SEHNR; CDR2 reads FQNEAQ (reference sequence). 60 Vbeta and 13 Jbeta primers were used in PCR. Assay used: immunoSEQ multiplex PCR; TCRdb lists only in-frame clones, some missing. Here the sample spans roughly 130,000 clones, approximately 82% being singletons. Study-wide results and limits: Reported findings show TCR beta sequences accurately forecast HLA-A and HLA-B alleles in most subjects.

This TCR derives from a woman aged 18 to 35 in good health and CMV-seropositive. Sequencing was performed on PBMCs. This sequence joins TRBV7-9 and TRBJ1-1, with 7 bases matching TRBD1. The CDR3 here is CSIRGTSEAFF. The CDR3 DNA reads as TGTTCCATCAGGGGGACATCTGAAGCTTTCTTT.